The subject of this entry is one T cell receptor (beta chain). Its specificity is not known. The data are from a study of cytomegalovirus exposure and HLA in healthy donors. Produced via immunoSEQ multiplex PCR; TCRdb's table is partial and in-frame only. The sample lists some 350,000 clones; around 90% were seen once. The donors were part of the validation cohort, which consisted of more than 90 subjects and was separate from the first cohort of 666 subjects. The CDR3 is made up of 15 amino acids. Study results and limitations: Among TCR sequences, most were rare, though some public TCRs appeared in many donors. A classifier reportedly called cytomegalovirus status with high sensitivity and specificity. According to a later analysis, TCR clusters from the first cohort tended to co-occur in the 120 or so validation repertoires.

This TCR came from a woman aged 25 to 39 in good health and CMV-seropositive. The specimen sequenced was PBMCs. The chain couples TRBV12-2 to TRBJ1-1; TRBD1, the table's D call, lacks a check against the DNA. TRBV12-2 corresponds to a pseudogene. CDR3 in amino acids: CASRPLGNRGTEAFF. CDR3 DNA sequence: TGTGCAAGTCGCCCGTTAGGGAACAGGGGCACTGAAGCTTTCTTT.